This T cell receptor beta chain came from a study of blood T cells in healthy people across ages. Then a second PCR, running roughly 7 to 11 cycles, was carried out with a sample-barcoded 5' primer and a J-beta primer mix. TCRdb recomputed calls from the 5' RACE reads with MiXCR, one row per CDR3 protein. The profile shows around 1,500,000 distinct CDR3 sequences, 25% to 30% of them singletons. This CDR3 region has 12 residues. From germline, CDR1 is LGHDT and CDR2 YNNKEL (reference sequence). V gave up 4 bases and J gave up 6 bases, with 9 bases separating them. Each of the donors had 9 to 10 milliliters of peripheral blood drawn into EDTA-treated Vacutainer tubes. This clonotype was seen at least ten times.

The chain links TRBV3-1 to TRBJ1-1, with D uncertain. Sequenced: blood. This TCR was recovered from a woman aged 25 to 39 in good health. Here the CDR3 DNA reads TGTGCCAGCAGCCGCTGGGGAGCTGAAGCTTTCTTT. It is translated as CASSRWGAEAFF.